The entry below gives a single T cell receptor beta chain sequence along with its context. The antigen is undetermined. These data originate in a study of beta chain features in type 1 diabetes. Study details: There were approximately 100 million sorted cells examined across all samples. Study results and caveats: cDNA sequencing could over-represent cells with high TCR expression. All four CD4+ subsets from Type 1 diabetes patients carried moderately but significantly shorter TCRB CDR3s. The similarity of naive, central memory and Treg TCRB repertoires appeared greater among patients than among healthy donors.

Reverse transcribing all isolated RNA meant expressed TCRB transcripts were sequenced. The repertoire was sequenced with immunoSEQ multiplex PCR; TCRdb's copy has only in-frame clones and lacks some. Of roughly 400,000 clones listed, 8% to 10% are singletons. Trimming shortened V by 6 bases and J by 6 bases, and 12 bases separated the two germline ends. CDR1 is MGHDK and CDR2 is SYGVNS in the germline V gene. CDR3 size: 13 residues. This clonotype was sampled from a young man with type 1 diabetes. The rearrangement joins TRBV25-1 to TRBJ2-1, with a possible D match to TRBD1 (6 bases). The sample was central memory CD4+ T cells from blood. CDR3 DNA: TGTGCCAGCAGCGAGGGACACCGCAATGAGCAGTTCTTC. It translates to CASSEGHRNEQFF.